What follows are 5 T cell receptor beta chains derived from one specimen sequenced in a study of cytomegalovirus exposure and HLA in healthy donors. Use of 60 Vbeta and 13 Jbeta primers characterized the PCR. Sequencing used immunoSEQ multiplex PCR; TCRdb keeps in-frame clones, though not all of them. The sample totals tens of thousands of clones. Sample: PBMCs. These receptors originate from a man aged 45-65 years in good health and CMV-seropositive.

The genes are TRBV19 and TRBJ1-5, with D unclear. Germline V gene data show CDR1 as LNHDA and CDR2 as SQIVND (reference sequence). V was shortened by 7 bases and J by 7 bases, with 14 bases between the two germline ends. CDR3 length: 13 residues. The CDR3 DNA sequence: TGTGCCAGTATGGCGGGGTTCGGACAGCCCCAGCATTTT. Amino acid sequence: CASMAGFGQPQHF.

The V and J genes are TRBV19 and TRBJ1-5, with TRBD1 identical over 8 bases. From germline, CDR1 is LNHDA and CDR2 SQIVND (reference sequence). Trimming at V came to 7 bases and at J to 8 bases, leaving 7 bases not matched to a gene. The CDR3 length is 13 residues. CDR3: CASTHRGKEPQHF. In DNA, the CDR3 is TGTGCCAGTACCCACAGGGGGAAAGAGCCCCAGCATTTT. Full variable domain (rest looked up from reference TRBV19 and TRBJ1-5): DGGITQSPKYLFRKEGQNVTLSCEQNLNHDAMYWYRQDPGQGLRLIYYSQIVNDFQKGDIAEGYSVSREKKESFPLTVTSAQKNPTAFYLCASTHRGKEPQHFGDGTRLSIL.

V is TRBV18 and J is TRBJ2-1, with D perhaps TRBD2 (6 bases). The CDR3 has 14 amino acids. Looked up from germline, CDR1 is KGHSH and CDR2 is LQKENI. Deletions cut 4 bases from V and 3 bases from J, with 10 bases between. CDR3 in DNA: TGTGCCAGCTCACGTACGGAGGGCTACAATGAGCAGTTCTTC. This codes for CASSRTEGYNEQFF.

This sequence joins TRBV5-1 and TRBJ1-5; tentatively, D is TRBD1 (6 bases). V lost 4 bases and J 5 bases, leaving 16 bases between the germline ends. Germline CDR1 and CDR2: SGHRS and YFSETQ. The CDR3 loop spans 15 amino acids. Here the CDR3 reads CASSRSGTSDQPQHF. CDR3 DNA: TGCGCCAGCAGCCGCTCCGGGACAAGCGATCAGCCCCAGCATTTT.

V gene TRBV19 combines with J gene TRBJ2-1; 8 nucleotides agree with TRBD2. Germline V gene lookup returns CDR1 LNHDA and CDR2 SQIVND (reference sequence). Losses at the gene ends were 4 bases for V and 9 bases for J; bases not matched to a gene: 11. The CDR3 spans 15 residues. The CDR3: CASSTQRERRGEQFF. CDR3 DNA sequence: TGTGCCAGTAGTACTCAGCGGGAGAGGCGCGGTGAGCAGTTCTTC. Full variable domain (rest looked up from reference TRBV19 and TRBJ2-1): DGGITQSPKYLFRKEGQNVTLSCEQNLNHDAMYWYRQDPGQGLRLIYYSQIVNDFQKGDIAEGYSVSREKKESFPLTVTSAQKNPTAFYLCASSTQRERRGEQFFGPGTRLTVL.